These 28 T cell receptor beta chains originate from one sample sequenced in a study of human T cells and chemical hapten exposure. Using its own MiXCR run on the RACE reads, TCRdb lists one record per CDR3 protein. Of roughly 120,000 distinct CDR3 sequences in the sample, roughly an eighth were seen once. The time point was: patch test 1, 2 weeks after DPC sensitization. Treatment in this sample: therapeutic diphenylcyclopropenone sensitization with weekly scalp DPC. The source material was whole blood, sampled in connection with sensitization to the hapten diphenylcyclopropenone (DPC). These receptors originate from a man aged 18 to 35 with alopecia areata. Some clones in this sample may be carry-over from other donors' samples.

This clonotype was seen many times. The chain carries TRBV7-6 and TRBJ2-7, with a weak D call TRBD1 (5 bases). In germline, CDR1 is SGHVS, CDR2 FNYEAQ. The CDR3 contains 14 residues. V lost 0 bases and J 5 bases, leaving 11 bases between the germline ends. CDR3 residues: CASSLAGQSDEQYF. The CDR3 coding sequence is TGTGCCAGCAGCTTAGCGGGGCAGTCAGACGAGCAGTACTTC.

This clonotype came up a few times. This chain joins TRBV11-2 and TRBJ2-7; D is possibly TRBD1 (6 bases). This CDR3 is built from 16 residues. V dropped 4 bases and J dropped 5 bases, with 21 bases sitting between them. Germline values: CDR1 SGHAT, CDR2 FQNNGV. CDR3 bases: TGTGCCAGCAGCTCCACTAGGGGGTGGACAGCCCACGAGCAGTACTTC. The encoded protein is CASSSTRGWTAHEQYF.

This clonotype has only a few counts. This chain connects TRBV20-1 to TRBJ1-1; no firm D call. The CDR3 length is 12 residues. In germline, CDR1 is DFQATT, CDR2 SNEGSKA (reference sequence). V lost 0 bases, J lost 6 bases, and 8 bases lay in between. CDR3 sequence: CSARDLAPEAFF. The DNA of the CDR3 is TGCAGTGCTAGAGATTTGGCCCCTGAAGCTTTCTTT.

There are many counts of this clonotype. The chain is built from TRBV29-1 and TRBJ2-1; D not certain. The ends were cut back, 7 bases at V and 0 bases at J, with 10 bases in the middle. This CDR3 is 13 amino acids long. Germline V lookup: CDR1 SQVTM, CDR2 ANQGSEA. CDR3 nucleotide sequence: TGCAGCGCCTGGGAAAGCTCCTACAATGAGCAGTTCTTC. The encoded protein is CSAWESSYNEQFF.

This rearrangement joins TRBV28 to TRBJ1-5; D is unresolved. V gave up 6 bases and J gave up 4 bases, with 10 bases separating them. Germline V gives CDR1 MDHEN, CDR2 SYDVKM. The CDR3 loop spans 13 amino acids. The CDR3 region has the DNA TGTGCCAGCAGCCGCCACGCAAATCAGCCCCAGCATTTT. Protein product: CASSRHANQPQHF.

This clonotype was counted between two and nine times. The chain carries TRBV12-3 or TRBV12-4 and TRBJ2-7, with a possible D match to TRBD1 (6 bases). V was cut by 6 bases and J by 5 bases, with 17 bases left in between. The CDR3 length is 14 residues. CDR3 nucleotides: TGTGCCAGCAGCCCAACAGGGTTTGGAAACGAGCAGTACGTC. Its protein is CASSPTGFGNEQYV.

The genes are TRBV19 and TRBJ1-5, with TRBD1 matching 7 bases. Germline values: CDR1 LNHDA, CDR2 SQIVND (reference sequence). The V gene end was trimmed by 5 bases and the J gene end by 0 bases; junction bases not matched to a gene: 7. The CDR3 is 16 amino acids. This CDR3 is CASSDLGQHSNQPQHF. For the CDR3, the DNA is TGTGCCAGTAGTGATCTGGGACAGCATAGCAATCAGCCCCAGCATTTT.

The chain links TRBV5-4 to TRBJ2-7; no definite D call. CDR3 length: 11 residues. Germline-derived CDR1 and CDR2 are SGHNT and YYREEE (reference sequence). The germline V and J ends were trimmed by 2 bases and 5 bases, with 5 bases remaining between them. The CDR3 spells CASSFRDEQYV. DNA for the CDR3: TGTGCCAGCAGCTTCCGGGACGAGCAGTACGTC.

This clonotype was recorded many times. This rearrangement joins TRBV19 to TRBJ1-2; D unclear. From germline, CDR1 is LNHDA and CDR2 SQIVND (reference sequence). V lost 7 bases to trimming and J lost 7 bases, with 19 bases between them. This CDR3 spans 14 amino acids. Here the CDR3 DNA reads TGTGCCAGTACCCCGTCCTTTTGGGCGGGTGGCTACACCTTC. Its protein is CASTPSFWAGGYTF.

In its sample, this clonotype was seen many times. The genes are TRBV20-1 and TRBJ2-1; D is undetermined. CDR3 size: 13 residues. Germline V CDR1 and CDR2: DFQATT, SNEGSKA (reference sequence). Deletions cut 4 bases from V and 12 bases from J, with 19 bases between. The CDR3: CSATPSAVPGQFF. In nucleotides, the CDR3 is TGCAGTGCTACCCCGTCGGCCGTACCTGGGCAGTTCTTC.

V usage is TRBV11-1 and J usage is TRBJ2-3; D not certain. Germline V gene sequence: CDR1 SGHAT, CDR2 FQDESV (reference sequence). This CDR3 comprises 15 residues. The V end was cut by 0 bases, the J end by 2 bases, with 9 bases between. The CDR3 reads CASSLAQILTDTQYF. Here the CDR3 DNA reads TGTGCCAGCAGCTTAGCACAGATCCTCACAGATACGCAGTATTTT.

The rearrangement uses TRBV27 and TRBJ2-2; D is ambiguous. The germline CDR1 and CDR2 sequences are MNHEY and SMNVEV (reference sequence). This CDR3 has 15 amino acids. V was clipped by 7 bases and J by 0 bases, with 12 bases between them. CDR3 region: CASIRRFTNTGELFF. DNA for the CDR3: TGTGCCAGCATTCGGCGGTTCACGAACACCGGGGAGCTGTTTTTT.

This clonotype was seen more than once but under ten times. This chain uses TRBV4-3 with TRBJ1-5, with no clear D. CDR3 length: 15 residues. Deletions cut 1 base from V and 0 bases from J, with 7 bases between. CDR1 and CDR2 (germline): LGHNA, YSLEER. In nucleotides, the CDR3 is TGCGCCAGCAGCCAAGGCAGCTATAGCAATCAGCCCCAGCATTTT. Amino acids: CASSQGSYSNQPQHF.

This clonotype was recorded at least ten times. The genes are TRBV10-3 and TRBJ1-1, with 8 bases matching TRBD1. This CDR3 spans 13 amino acids. Germline V CDR1 and CDR2: ENHRY, SYGVKD. V lost 7 bases, J lost 7 bases, and 8 bases stayed unmatched. CDR3 region: CAITRTGRDEAFF. The CDR3 nucleotides are TGTGCCATCACTAGGACAGGGAGGGATGAAGCTTTCTTT.

V is TRBV6-1 and J is TRBJ2-7, with 8 bases lining up with TRBD1. The CDR3 runs 14 residues. J gave up 2 bases and V 5 bases, and 5 bases lay outside the gene matches. The germline gives CDR1 MNHNS, CDR2 SASEGT. CDR3 nucleotides: TGTGCCAGCAGTCAGGGGGCCCTACCCTACGAGCAGTACTTC. Translation: CASSQGALPYEQYF.

This rearrangement joins TRBV29-1 to TRBJ1-2; the D gene is possibly TRBD1 (6 bases). Germline V CDR1 and CDR2: SQVTM, ANQGSEA. CDR3 length: 12 amino acids. Trimming took off 6 bases at V and 8 bases at J, with 16 bases between the two ends. CDR3 nucleotide sequence: TGCAGCGTCGCGACAGGAATGAAAGGCTACACCTTC. It translates to CSVATGMKGYTF.

This clonotype was observed a handful of times. The chain uses TRBV5-1 and TRBJ2-1, with D possibly being TRBD2 (6 bases). Germline V gene data show CDR1 as SGHRS and CDR2 as YFSETQ. The CDR3 sequence is 14 residues long. Trimming removed 7 bases from V and 2 bases from J, with 13 bases in between. The CDR3 nucleotides read TGCGCCAGCGGGCTTGGGGGGACCTACAATGAGCAGTTCTTC. Protein product: CASGLGGTYNEQFF.

The CDR3 protein is CAINERRDTGELFF. As DNA, the CDR3 is TGTGCCATCAACGAGCGCCGTGACACCGGGGAGCTGTTTTTT. V is TRBV10-3 and J is TRBJ2-2; D ambiguous. This CDR3 has 14 amino acids. Per the germline V gene, CDR1 is ENHRY and CDR2 is SYGVKD. V was clipped by 7 bases and J by 3 bases, with 12 bases between them.

Concerning this clonotype: A junction end diverges from the germline sequence, so it may reflect a read error. J is TRBJ2-3 and V is TRBV7-9; a possible D gene is TRBD1 (5 bases). Germline CDR1 and CDR2: SEHNR and FQNEAQ (reference sequence). The CDR3 spans 15 residues. In nucleotides, the CDR3 is TGTGCCGGCAGCCTTCTTCGTGGGGCGCGAAATACGCAGTATTTT. It encodes CAGSLLRGARNTQYF.

This chain uses TRBV12-3 or TRBV12-4 with TRBJ1-1; no firm D call. Trimming left V 5 bases short and J 1 base short, with 11 bases between. This CDR3 has 14 residues. For the CDR3, the DNA is TGTGCCAGCAGTAGGACGGACGCGAACACTGAAGCTTTCTTT. It codes for CASSRTDANTEAFF.

V is TRBV9 and J is TRBJ2-2; D remains ambiguous. Germline CDR1 SGDLS, CDR2 YYNGEE. V lost 0 bases, J lost 1 base, and 4 bases lay in between. This CDR3 comprises 14 residues. The CDR3 bases are TGTGCCAGCAGCGTAGCACTGAACACCGGGGAGCTGTTTTTT. It encodes CASSVALNTGELFF. The whole variable domain, filled in from reference TRBV9 and TRBJ2-2, reads DSGVTQTPKHLITATGQRVTLRCSPRSGDLSVYWYQQSLDQGLQFLIQYYNGEERAKGNILERFSAQQFPDLHSELNLSSLELGDSALYFCASSVALNTGELFFGEGSRLTVL.

This clonotype appeared a few times. The CDR3 nucleotides read TGTGCCAGCAGTTACGGTTTTGGAGGCCAGCCCCAGCATTTT. Amino acid sequence: CASSYGFGGQPQHF. This sequence joins TRBV6-2 or TRBV6-3 and TRBJ1-5, with D hard to call. CDR1 and CDR2 from the germline V gene are MNHEY and SVGEGT. This CDR3 is built from 14 residues. Trimming cost V 2 bases and J 7 bases, with 12 bases left between them.

The rearrangement links TRBV28 to TRBJ2-1; 8 bases are a match to TRBD1. Germline lookup yields CDR1 MDHEN and CDR2 SYDVKM. The CDR3 runs 13 residues. V lost 6 bases and J lost 5; bases outside the gene matches: 3. This chain's CDR3 is CASRKTGDNEQFF. The CDR3, as DNA: TGTGCCAGCAGAAAGACAGGGGACAATGAGCAGTTCTTC. Looking up the rest from reference TRBV28 and TRBJ2-1 gives the full variable domain: DVKVTQSSRYLVKRTGEKVFLECVQDMDHENMFWYRQDPGLGLRLIYFSYDVKMKEKGDIPEGYSVSREKKERFSLILESASTNQTSMYLCASRKTGDNEQFFGPGTRLTVL.

A few counts support this clonotype. V usage is TRBV2 and J usage is TRBJ2-1, with a possible D match to TRBD2 (5 bases). V was shortened by 6 bases and J by 4 bases, with 13 bases between the two germline ends. Germline V gives CDR1 SNHLY, CDR2 FYNNEI. This CDR3 region has 14 residues. CDR3 nucleotide sequence: TGTGCCAGCAGCTATGATAGGGAGTACAATGAGCAGTTCTTC. Its protein is CASSYDREYNEQFF.

The CDR3: CASSLDERARLAVVKSVDNEQFF. CDR3 DNA: TGTGCCAGCAGCTTAGATGAAAGAGCGCGACTAGCGGTGGTTAAAAGCGTGGACAATGAGCAGTTCTTC. V usage is TRBV7-8 and J usage is TRBJ2-1; TRBD2 matches at 9 bases. Germline loops: CDR1 SGHVS, CDR2 FQNEAQ. The ends lost 1 base at V and 5 bases at J; junction bases unmatched: 27. The CDR3 length is 23 residues.

This clonotype appeared a few times. V usage is TRBV5-8 and J usage is TRBJ2-5; D could derive from TRBD1 or TRBD2 (5 bases each). The CDR3 extends over 15 amino acids. Between the trimmed V and J ends, which lost 0 bases and 1 base, there was a span of 10 bases. Germline CDR1 is SGHTS and CDR2 is YDEGEE. The CDR3 loop reads CASSLEGRSQETQYF. The CDR3 nucleotides are TGTGCCAGCAGCTTGGAGGGACGGTCCCAAGAGACCCAGTACTTC.

This clonotype was detected a few times. J is TRBJ1-2 and V is TRBV3-1; D remains unclear. The V gene's germline CDR1 is LGHDT and CDR2 YNNKEL (reference sequence). V was cut by 1 base and J by 6 bases, with 18 bases left in between. CDR3 length equals 16 residues. This CDR3 is CASSQVWRGSRHGYTF. CDR3 nucleotide sequence: TGTGCCAGCAGCCAAGTATGGAGAGGGTCTCGGCATGGCTACACCTTC.

With respect to this clonotype: A much more abundant neighbour one base away suggests this may be a read error. CDR3 in amino acids: CASSPPTGGDMQYF. CDR3 DNA: TGTGCCAGCAGCCCCCCAACGGGGGGAGATATGCAGTATTTT. The chain recombines TRBV7-9 with TRBJ2-3; 7 bases are shared with TRBD2. This CDR3 is built from 14 residues. Germline V gives CDR1 SEHNR, CDR2 FQNEAQ (reference sequence).